These T cell receptor beta chains were read from a single sample in a study of tumor-infiltrating lymphocytes in localized non-small cell lung cancer. Clones were sequenced by immunoSEQ multiplex PCR, and TCRdb holds only the in-frame ones, with some missing. Seen here are about 3,000 clones, just over 70% observed once, and the top ten hold around 16%. Material for sequencing was uninvolved lung tissue not adjacent to the tumor. Every receptor here comes from a human donor with non-small cell lung cancer. CDR3s leave out the opening cysteine and the closing phenylalanine or tryptophan. D genes are given only for firm matches. Clone sizes are given selectively: once, few, many, or a class where the clone is expanded.

d_call	v_call	clone_size	j_call	cdr3_aa
.	TRBV5-4	few	TRBJ2-6	ASSLDRGAGANVLT
.	TRBV30	.	TRBJ2-1	AWSSIAGREQF
.	TRBV7-9	.	TRBJ1-1	ASSLVSGRKTEAF
TRBD1	TRBV30	.	TRBJ1-5	AWSQMTGPGSNQPQH
TRBD1	TRBV2	.	TRBJ1-5	ASSAGTGGWNQPQH
.	TRBV7-2	.	TRBJ1-6	ASSQGITGHNSPLH
.	TRBV6-5	few	TRBJ1-5	ASRPRVYSNQPQH
TRBD1	TRBV27	.	TRBJ2-7	ASRAGTGGFYEQY
.	TRBV7-9	few	TRBJ2-5	ASSRPGPQETQY
TRBD1	TRBV5-6	.	TRBJ1-4	ASRAGGLGNEKLF
.	TRBV5-1	few	TRBJ2-1	ASSLDSVGSRF
.	TRBV7-2	.	TRBJ2-5	ASSSPLGGYQETQY
.	TRBV7-2	.	TRBJ1-2	ASSPGLGLNYGYT
.	TRBV30	.	TRBJ2-3	ASHRDKRTDTQY
TRBD1	TRBV7-2	.	TRBJ2-1	ASSERDRYSYNEQF
TRBD2	TRBV30	.	TRBJ2-1	AWRAKLAGGAFPF
TRBD1	TRBV19	.	TRBJ1-3	ASSMITGAGNTIY
TRBD1	TRBV29-1	few	TRBJ1-1	SVAGQTSEAF
TRBD1	TRBV5-1	.	TRBJ2-6	ASSHGTGASGANVLT
.	TRBV28	.	TRBJ1-2	ASSFGDTIYGYT
TRBD1	TRBV6-1	.	TRBJ1-5	ASSPGTGYNQPQH
.	TRBV5-5	.	TRBJ1-1	ASSLRAGNTEAF
TRBD2	TRBV5-1	.	TRBJ2-6	ASSYRLTGGARVTWGANVLT
.	TRBV6-4	.	TRBJ2-2	ASSDSVSKNTGELF
.	TRBV6-5	.	TRBJ2-7	ASSSAQESYYEQY
TRBD2	TRBV7-9	.	TRBJ2-1	ASSLLAGASYNEQF
.	TRBV25-1	.	TRBJ2-2	ASTDTYTGELF